This T cell receptor (beta chain) was found in a study of shared clonotypes between healthy human individuals. Only a few counts were recorded for this clone. The CDR3 sequence is 14 residues long. V lost 3 bases and J lost 3, with 9 bases in between. Germline CDR1 MDHEN, CDR2 SYDVKM. Assay execution proceeded at the deep level. Profiling relied on immunoSEQ multiplex PCR, and the TCRdb table lists in-frame clones only, not all of them. The data hold roughly 1,000,000 clones, with more than 75% observed a single time. The sequencing input was memory CD4+ T cells from PBMCs. This sample's subset: CD45RA-negative fraction. The rearrangement uses TRBV28 and TRBJ1-3; maybe TRBD1 (5 bases). This receptor was identified in a man aged 18 to 29 in good health. Some clones in this sample may be carry-over from other donors' samples. CDR3: CASSFGGYGNTIYF. The CDR3 region has the DNA TGTGCCAGCAGTTTCGGGGGGTATGGAAACACCATATATTTT.